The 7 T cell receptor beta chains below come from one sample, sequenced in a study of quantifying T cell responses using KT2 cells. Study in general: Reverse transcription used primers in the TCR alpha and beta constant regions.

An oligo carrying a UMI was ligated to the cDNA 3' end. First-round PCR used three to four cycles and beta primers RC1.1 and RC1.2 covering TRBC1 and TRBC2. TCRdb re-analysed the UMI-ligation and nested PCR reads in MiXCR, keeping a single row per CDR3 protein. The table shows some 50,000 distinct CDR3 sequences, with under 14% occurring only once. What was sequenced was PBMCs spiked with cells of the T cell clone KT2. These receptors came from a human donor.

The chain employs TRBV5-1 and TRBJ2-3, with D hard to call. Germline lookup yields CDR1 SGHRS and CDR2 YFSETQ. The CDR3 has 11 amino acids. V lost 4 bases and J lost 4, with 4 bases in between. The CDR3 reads CASSISDTQYF. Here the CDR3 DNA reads TGCGCCAGCAGCATTTCAGATACGCAGTATTTT.

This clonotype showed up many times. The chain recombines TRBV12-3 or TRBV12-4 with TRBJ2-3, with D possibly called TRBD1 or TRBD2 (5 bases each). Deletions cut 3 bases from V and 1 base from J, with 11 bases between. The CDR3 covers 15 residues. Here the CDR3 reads CASSFRGLRTDTQYF. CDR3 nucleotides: TGTGCCAGCAGTTTCCGGGGCCTGCGCACAGATACGCAGTATTTT.

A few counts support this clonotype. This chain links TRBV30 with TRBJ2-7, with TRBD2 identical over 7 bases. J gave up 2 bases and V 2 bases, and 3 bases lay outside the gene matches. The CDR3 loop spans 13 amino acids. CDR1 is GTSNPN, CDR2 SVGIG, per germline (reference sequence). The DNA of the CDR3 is TGTGCCTGGAGTTCCCGGGGGGCCTACGAGCAGTACTTC. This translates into CAWSSRGAYEQYF.

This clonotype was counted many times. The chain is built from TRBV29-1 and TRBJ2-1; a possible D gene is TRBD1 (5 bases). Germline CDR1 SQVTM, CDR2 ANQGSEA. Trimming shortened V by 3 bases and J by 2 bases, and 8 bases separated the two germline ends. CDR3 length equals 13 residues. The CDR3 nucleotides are TGCAGCGTTGACAGGGATACCTACAATGAGCAGTTCTTC. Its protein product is CSVDRDTYNEQFF.

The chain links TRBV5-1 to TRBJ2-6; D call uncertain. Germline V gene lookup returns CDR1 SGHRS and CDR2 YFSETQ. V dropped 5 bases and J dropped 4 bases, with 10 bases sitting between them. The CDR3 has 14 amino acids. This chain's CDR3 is CASRRSTGANVLTF. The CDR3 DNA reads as TGCGCCAGCAGACGGTCGACGGGGGCCAACGTCCTGACTTTC.

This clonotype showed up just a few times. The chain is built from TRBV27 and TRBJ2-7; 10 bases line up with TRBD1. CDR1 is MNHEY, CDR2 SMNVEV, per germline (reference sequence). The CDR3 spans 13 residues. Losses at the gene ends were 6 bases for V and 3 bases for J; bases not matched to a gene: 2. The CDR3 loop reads CASRRTGGYEQYF. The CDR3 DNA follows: TGTGCCAGCAGGCGGACAGGGGGCTACGAGCAGTACTTC.

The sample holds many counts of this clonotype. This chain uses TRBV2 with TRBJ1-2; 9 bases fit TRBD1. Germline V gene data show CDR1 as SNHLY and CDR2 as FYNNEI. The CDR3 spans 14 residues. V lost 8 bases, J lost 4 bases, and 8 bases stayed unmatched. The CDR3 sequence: CASARGQGLYGYTF. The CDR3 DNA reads TGTGCCAGCGCACGGGGACAGGGCCTCTATGGCTACACCTTC.